This TCR beta chain is drawn from a study of blood T cell repertoires in COVID-19. Whole-study context: Acute and convalescent COVID-19 samples came from the United States, Italy and Spain. From T cells, B-cell-depleted T cells, or PBMCs came the material, which was cDNA or gDNA.

Germline assignment: CDR1 MNHEY and CDR2 SVGEGT. The CDR3 extends over 12 amino acids. V gave up 4 bases and J gave up 3 bases, with 5 bases separating them. Per the authors' pipeline: Using reference gene primer amplification, nucleated cell counts were estimated. TCRdb keeps only in-frame clones here, not all; method: immunoSEQ multiplex PCR. That table furnishes V, J and clone size, whereas the DNA furnished D and trimming. The data show hundreds of thousands of clones, about 80% seen once. This TCR came from a middle-aged woman with active or convalescent COVID-19. V gene TRBV6-2 or TRBV6-3 combines with J gene TRBJ2-3; D uncertain. The sequenced sample was peripheral blood. DNA for the CDR3: TGTGCCAGCAGTTCGACAACAGATACGCAGTATTTT. Its protein product is CASSSTTDTQYF.